A selection of T cell receptor beta chains follows, all from one sample in a study of T cell responses to AZD1222 COVID-19 vaccine. Libraries were prepared by immunoSEQ multiplex PCR; TCRdb keeps only in-frame clonotypes and omits some of them. In the table there are roughly 150,000 clones, approximately 90% of which are singletons. This specimen was peripheral blood, taken on day 0 of AZD1222 vaccination. These receptor sequences come from an adult in good health. Each CDR3 is given with its conserved first and last residue. The D gene is left open where the match is weak. Rows may omit the clone size; those that give it use once, few, many or a size class.

D gene	clone size	J gene	V gene	CDR3 DNA	CDR3 protein
NA	NA	TRBJ2-2	TRBV7-2	TGTGCCAGCAGCCCCAAAAGTGCGTACGGCGGGGACACCGGGGAGCTGTTTTTT	CASSPKSAYGGDTGELFF
TRBD1	NA	TRBJ2-2	TRBV5-4	TGTGCCAGCAGCTTGGGGACAGGGTTCACCGGGGAGCTGTTTTTT	CASSLGTGFTGELFF
TRBD2	few	TRBJ2-3	TRBV27	TGTGCCAGCAGTCCCGGGACTAGCGGGATCACAGATACGCAGTATTTT	CASSPGTSGITDTQYF
TRBD1	NA	TRBJ1-2	TRBV7-2	TGTGCCAGCAGCCCGGACAGGAACTATGGCTACACCTTC	CASSPDRNYGYTF
TRBD1	few	TRBJ1-3	TRBV9	TGTGCCAGCAGCCAATCGACAGGGACTGGAAACACCATATATTTT	CASSQSTGTGNTIYF
TRBD1	NA	TRBJ2-7	TRBV10-3	TGTGCCATCAGTCCGAACCGGGACAGGAGAACCTACGAGCAGTACTTC	CAISPNRDRRTYEQYF
NA	NA	TRBJ1-3	TRBV20-1	TGCAGTGCGGGGAGTGGAAACACCATATATTTT	CSAGSGNTIYF
TRBD1	NA	TRBJ2-7	TRBV28	TGTGCCATCCAGGACAGGGCCTACGAGCAGTACTTC	CAIQDRAYEQYF
NA	NA	TRBJ1-4	TRBV5-1	TGCGCCAGCAGTTTAGGGGGTAATGAAAAACTGTTTTTT	CASSLGGNEKLFF
NA	NA	TRBJ2-1	TRBV9	TGTGCCAGCAGCGTACAGGGGATACCTTATTACAATGAGCAGTTCTTC	CASSVQGIPYYNEQFF
NA	few	TRBJ2-4	TRBV7-2	TGTGCCAGCAGCTTAGCGAGGGACAAAGCCAAAAACATTCAGTACTTC	CASSLARDKAKNIQYF
NA	NA	TRBJ2-7	TRBV14	TGTGCCAGCAGCCAAAGACTGACCCTCCACTTC	CASSQRLTLHF
NA	NA	TRBJ2-3	TRBV5-4	TGTGCCAGCAGCTTGGCAGGGACTACAGATACGCAGTATTTT	CASSLAGTTDTQYF
NA	NA	TRBJ2-1	TRBV5-5	TGTGCCAGCAGCTTGACGTGGAATTCCTACAATGAGCAGTTCTTC	CASSLTWNSYNEQFF
NA	NA	TRBJ2-2	TRBV5-1	TGCGCCAGCTCCGCAGGGTACGGCGGGGAGCTGTTTTTT	CASSAGYGGELFF
NA	few	TRBJ1-5	TRBV25-1	TGTGCCAGCAGTGACGAATCGGACAGTAGCAATCAGCCCCAGCATTTT	CASSDESDSSNQPQHF
NA	few	TRBJ1-2	TRBV28	TGTGCCAGCAGCCAAGAGGCAGGGGAGCGCTATGGCTACACCTTC	CASSQEAGERYGYTF
NA	NA	TRBJ1-1	TRBV6-5	TGTGCCAGCAGTTATGGGACCCCTGGGGGCACTGAAGCTTTCTTT	CASSYGTPGGTEAFF
NA	NA	TRBJ1-4	TRBV28	TGTGCCAGCAGTTTACAGGGGAAGGATGAAAAACTGTTTTTT	CASSLQGKDEKLFF
NA	once	TRBJ2-7	TRBV28	TGTGCCAGCAGTTTTACCGGTATTACCTACGAGCAGTACTTC	CASSFTGITYEQYF
NA	NA	TRBJ1-4	TRBV12-3/TRBV12-4	TGTGCCAGCAGTTTCTCAGGGCATGAAAAACTGTTTTTT	CASSFSGHEKLFF
NA	NA	TRBJ2-7	TRBV7-2	TGTGCCAGCAGCTTAGGGGGTCGTGACCACGAGCAGTACTTC	CASSLGGRDHEQYF
TRBD1	NA	TRBJ1-4	TRBV5-6	TGTGCCAGCAGCTTGCCCGGGACAGGGACTGAAAAACTGTTTTTT	CASSLPGTGTEKLFF
NA	NA	TRBJ2-3	TRBV19	TGTGCCAGTAGTATAGCGGGACCCCCAGATACGCAGTATTTT	CASSIAGPPDTQYF
NA	NA	TRBJ1-5	TRBV15	TGTGCCACCAGCAGAGCCAACAAGCGGGGATACAATCAGCCCCAGCATTTT	CATSRANKRGYNQPQHF
NA	NA	TRBJ1-4	TRBV19	TGTGCCAGTAAGTCGGGTCGGTATTTGAGTGAAAAACTGTTTTTT	CASKSGRYLSEKLFF
NA	NA	TRBJ2-1	TRBV5-5	TGTGCCAGCAGCTCTCGGTCACCGGGAGCGCACAATGAGCAGTTCTTC	CASSSRSPGAHNEQFF
NA	NA	TRBJ1-1	TRBV5-6	TGTGCCAGCAGCTTGGTCAGGAAGAACACTGAAGCTTTCTTT	CASSLVRKNTEAFF
NA	NA	TRBJ2-7	TRBV2	TGTGCCAGCAGTTCAACAGGGCCGTGGGGCTACGAGCAGTACTTC	CASSSTGPWGYEQYF
TRBD1	NA	TRBJ2-7	TRBV11-3	TGTGCCAGCAGCCGAAGGGACAGCAACTCCTACGAGCAGTACTTC	CASSRRDSNSYEQYF
NA	NA	TRBJ1-2	TRBV9	TGTGCCAGCAGCGGAGGGACAAGAGACTACACCTTC	CASSGGTRDYTF
TRBD1	NA	TRBJ2-2	TRBV6-1	TGTGCCAGCAGTGTCAGGGACAGGGGGAACACCGGGGAGCTGTTTTTT	CASSVRDRGNTGELFF
NA	NA	TRBJ2-5	TRBV6-2/TRBV6-3	TGTGCCAGCAGTTACTTCCAACAAGAGACCCAGTACTTC	CASSYFQQETQYF
NA	NA	TRBJ1-6	TRBV28	TGTGCCAGCAGACGCGAAGGGAACACATACTATAATTCACCCCTCCACTTT	CASRREGNTYYNSPLHF
NA	few	TRBJ2-7	TRBV7-6	TGTGCCAGCAGCTTAGCGCTTGGGGGATACGAGCAGTACTTC	CASSLALGGYEQYF
TRBD2	few	TRBJ2-7	TRBV3-1/TRBV3-2	TGTGCCAGCAGCCGAGGGACTAGCGGGACCTACGAGCAGTACTTC	CASSRGTSGTYEQYF
TRBD2	NA	TRBJ2-2	TRBV28	TGTGCCAGCAGTTTATACCCCCGTCTTCTGCTAGCGGGAGGTATCACCGGGGAGCTGTTTTTT	CASSLYPRLLLAGGITGELFF